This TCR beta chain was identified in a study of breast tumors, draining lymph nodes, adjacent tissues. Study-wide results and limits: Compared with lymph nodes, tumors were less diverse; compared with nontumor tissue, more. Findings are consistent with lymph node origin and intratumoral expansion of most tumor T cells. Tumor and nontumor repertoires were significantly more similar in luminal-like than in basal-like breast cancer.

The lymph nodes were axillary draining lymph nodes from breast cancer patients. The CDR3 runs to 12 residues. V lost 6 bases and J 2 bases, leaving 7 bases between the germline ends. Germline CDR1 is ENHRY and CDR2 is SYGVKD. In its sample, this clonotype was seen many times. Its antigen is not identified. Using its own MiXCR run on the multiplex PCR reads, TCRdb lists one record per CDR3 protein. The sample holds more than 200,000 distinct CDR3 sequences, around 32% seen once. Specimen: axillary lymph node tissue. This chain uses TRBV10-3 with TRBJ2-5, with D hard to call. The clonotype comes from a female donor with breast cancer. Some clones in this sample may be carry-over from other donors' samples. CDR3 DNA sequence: TGTGCCATCAGAGAGAATCAAGAGACCCAGTACTTC. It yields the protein CAIRENQETQYF.